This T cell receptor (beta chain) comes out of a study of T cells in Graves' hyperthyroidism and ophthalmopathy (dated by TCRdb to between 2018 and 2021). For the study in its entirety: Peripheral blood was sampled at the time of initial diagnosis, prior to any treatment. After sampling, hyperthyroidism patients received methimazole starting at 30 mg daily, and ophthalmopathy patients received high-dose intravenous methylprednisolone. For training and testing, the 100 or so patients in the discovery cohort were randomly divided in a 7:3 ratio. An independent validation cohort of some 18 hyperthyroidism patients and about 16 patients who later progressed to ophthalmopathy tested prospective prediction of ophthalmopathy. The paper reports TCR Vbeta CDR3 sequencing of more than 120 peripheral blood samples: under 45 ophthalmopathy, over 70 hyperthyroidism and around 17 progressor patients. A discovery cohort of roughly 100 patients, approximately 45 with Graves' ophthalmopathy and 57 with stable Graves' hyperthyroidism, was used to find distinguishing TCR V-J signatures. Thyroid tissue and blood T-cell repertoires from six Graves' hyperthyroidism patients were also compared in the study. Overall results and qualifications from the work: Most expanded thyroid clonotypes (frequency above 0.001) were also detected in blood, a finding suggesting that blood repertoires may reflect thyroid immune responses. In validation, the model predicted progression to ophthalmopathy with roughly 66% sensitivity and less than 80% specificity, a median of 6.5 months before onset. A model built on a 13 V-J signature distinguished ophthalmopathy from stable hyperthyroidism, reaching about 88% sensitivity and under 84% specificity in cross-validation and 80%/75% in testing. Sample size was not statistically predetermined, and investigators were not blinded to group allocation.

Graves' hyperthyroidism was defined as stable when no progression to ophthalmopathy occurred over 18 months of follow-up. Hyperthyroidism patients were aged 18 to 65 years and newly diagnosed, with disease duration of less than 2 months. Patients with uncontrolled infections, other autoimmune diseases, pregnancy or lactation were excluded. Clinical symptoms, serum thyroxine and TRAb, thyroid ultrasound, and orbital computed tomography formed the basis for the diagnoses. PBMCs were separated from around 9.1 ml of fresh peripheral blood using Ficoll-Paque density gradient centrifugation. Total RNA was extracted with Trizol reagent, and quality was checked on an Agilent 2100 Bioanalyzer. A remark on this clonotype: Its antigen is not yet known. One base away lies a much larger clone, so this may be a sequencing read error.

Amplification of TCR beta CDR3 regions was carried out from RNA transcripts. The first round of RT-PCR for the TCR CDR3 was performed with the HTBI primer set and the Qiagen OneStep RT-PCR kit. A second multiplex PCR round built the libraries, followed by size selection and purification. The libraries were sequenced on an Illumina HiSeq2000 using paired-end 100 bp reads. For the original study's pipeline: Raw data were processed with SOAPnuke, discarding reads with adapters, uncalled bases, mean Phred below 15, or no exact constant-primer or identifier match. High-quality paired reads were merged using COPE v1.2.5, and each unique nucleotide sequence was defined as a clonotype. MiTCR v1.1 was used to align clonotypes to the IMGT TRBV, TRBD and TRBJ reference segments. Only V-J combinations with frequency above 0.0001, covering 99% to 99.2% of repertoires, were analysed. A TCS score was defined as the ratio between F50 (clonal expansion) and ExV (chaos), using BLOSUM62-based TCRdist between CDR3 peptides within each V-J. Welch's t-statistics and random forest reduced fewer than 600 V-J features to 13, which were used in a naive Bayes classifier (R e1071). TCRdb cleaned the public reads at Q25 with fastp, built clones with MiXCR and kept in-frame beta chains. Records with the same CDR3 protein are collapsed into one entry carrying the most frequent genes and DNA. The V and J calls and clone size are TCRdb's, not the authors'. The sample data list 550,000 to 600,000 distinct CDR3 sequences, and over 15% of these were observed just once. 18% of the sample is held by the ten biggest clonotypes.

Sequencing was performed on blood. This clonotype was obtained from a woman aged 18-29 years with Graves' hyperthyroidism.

The CDR3 region reads CASSFVLAGGPMETQHF. The DNA reads as follows: TGTGCCAGCAGTTTTGTTCTAGCGGGAGGGCCGATGGAGACCCAGCACTTC. Here the chain combines TRBV28 and TRBJ2-5; 12 central bases correspond to TRBD2. Including the terminal cysteine and phenylalanine, the CDR3 comprises 17 residues. Of the read, only the CDR3 DNA is kept; its 51 bases are in frame from base 1. For CDR1 and CDR2, the germline V gene lists MDHEN and SYDVKM. Extended through the reference TRBV28 and TRBJ2-5 proteins, this CDR3 yields the full variable domain: DVKVTQSSRYLVKRTGEKVFLECVQDMDHENMFWYRQDPGLGLRLIYFSYDVKMKEKGDIPEGYSVSREKKERFSLILESASTNQTSMYLCASSFVLAGGPMETQHFGPGTRLLVL.